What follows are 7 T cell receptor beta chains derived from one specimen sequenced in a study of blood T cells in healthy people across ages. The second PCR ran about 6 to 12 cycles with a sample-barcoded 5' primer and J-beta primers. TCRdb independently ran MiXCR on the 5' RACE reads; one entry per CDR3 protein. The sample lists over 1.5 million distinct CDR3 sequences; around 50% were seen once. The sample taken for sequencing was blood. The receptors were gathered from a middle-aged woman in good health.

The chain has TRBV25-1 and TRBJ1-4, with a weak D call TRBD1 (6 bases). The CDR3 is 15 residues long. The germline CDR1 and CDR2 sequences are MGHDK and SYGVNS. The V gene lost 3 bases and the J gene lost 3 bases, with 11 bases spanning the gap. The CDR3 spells CASSDQTGPNEKLFF. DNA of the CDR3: TGTGCCAGCAGTGACCAGACAGGTCCTAATGAAAAACTGTTTTTT. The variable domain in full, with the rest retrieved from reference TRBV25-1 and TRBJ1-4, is EADIYQTPRYLVIGTGKKITLECSQTMGHDKMYWYQQDPGMELHLIHYSYGVNSTEKGDLSSESTVSRIRTEHFPLTLESARPSHTSQYLCASSDQTGPNEKLFFGSGTQLSVL.

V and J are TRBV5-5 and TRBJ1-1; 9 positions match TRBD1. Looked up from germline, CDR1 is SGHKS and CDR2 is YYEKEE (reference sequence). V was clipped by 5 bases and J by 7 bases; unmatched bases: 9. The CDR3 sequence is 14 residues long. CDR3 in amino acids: CASRMTGGVIEAFF. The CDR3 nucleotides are TGTGCCAGCAGGATGACAGGGGGAGTGATTGAAGCTTTCTTT.

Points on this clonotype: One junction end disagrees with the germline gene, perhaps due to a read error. This CDR3 reads CSARPQGGGANYGYTF. The CDR3 DNA reads as TGCAGTGCTAGACCCCAGGGAGGGGGAGCTAACTACGGCTACACCTTC. The gene calls are TRBV20-1 and TRBJ1-2; D might be TRBD1 (6 bases). CDR1 DFQATT and CDR2 SNEGSKA come from the germline V gene (reference sequence). The CDR3 loop spans 16 amino acids.

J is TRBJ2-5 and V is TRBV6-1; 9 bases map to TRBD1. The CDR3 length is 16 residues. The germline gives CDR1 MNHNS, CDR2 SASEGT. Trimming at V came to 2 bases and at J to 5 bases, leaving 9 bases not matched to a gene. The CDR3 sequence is CASSEPRTGDWETQYF. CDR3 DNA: TGTGCCAGCAGTGAACCGAGGACAGGGGATTGGGAGACCCAGTACTTC.

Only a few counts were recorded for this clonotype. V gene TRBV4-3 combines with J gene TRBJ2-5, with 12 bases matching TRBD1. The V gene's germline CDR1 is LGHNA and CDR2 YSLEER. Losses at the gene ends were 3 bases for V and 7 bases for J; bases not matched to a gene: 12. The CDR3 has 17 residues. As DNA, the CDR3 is TGCGCCAGCAGCCAGTTAGTGGGACAGGGGGCTATGGCGACCCAGTACTTC. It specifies CASSQLVGQGAMATQYF.

CDR3 nucleotide sequence: TGTGCCAGCAGCCAAGTGGGGGGGGACAATGAGCAGTTCTTC. It yields the protein CASSQVGGDNEQFF. The chain links TRBV3-1 to TRBJ2-1; 7 bases are a match to TRBD2. This CDR3 has 14 amino acids. After removal of 1 base from V and 5 bases from J, the junction contained 2 bases not matched to a gene. Germline V gene data show CDR1 as LGHDT and CDR2 as YNNKEL (reference sequence).

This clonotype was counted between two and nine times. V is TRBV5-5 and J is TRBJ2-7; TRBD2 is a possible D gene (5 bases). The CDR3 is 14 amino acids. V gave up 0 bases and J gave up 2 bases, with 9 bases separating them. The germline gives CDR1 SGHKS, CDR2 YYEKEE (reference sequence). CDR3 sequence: CASSLERPPYEQYF. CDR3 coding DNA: TGTGCCAGCAGCTTGGAGCGGCCTCCCTACGAGCAGTACTTC.